Here is one TCR beta chain with its context. These data belong to a study of cytomegalovirus exposure and HLA in healthy donors. Primers: 60 Vbeta forward and 13 Jbeta reverse. Assay used: immunoSEQ multiplex PCR; TCRdb lists only in-frame clones, some missing. The sample records 90,000 to 110,000 clones, 73% being singletons. The sequenced sample consisted of PBMCs. The receptor was derived from a middle-aged man in good health and CMV-seronegative.

CDR3 DNA: TGTGCCAGCAGCTTGGTCGGGGGGCAATTCTACGAGCAGTACTTC. It codes for CASSLVGGQFYEQYF. The rearrangement uses TRBV5-6 and TRBJ2-7; D might be TRBD2 (7 bases). CDR1 SGHDT and CDR2 YYEEEE come from the germline V gene. This CDR3 has 15 residues. V was shortened by 0 bases and J by 3 bases, with 13 bases between the two germline ends.